This T cell receptor beta chain was sequenced during a study of blood T cell repertoires in COVID-19. Study summary: The study drew acute and convalescent COVID-19 samples from the United States, Italy and Spain. PBMCs, B-cell-depleted T cells, or T cells were the source of the cDNA or gDNA that made up the material.

Original processing notes: Amplification with reference gene primers provided the estimates of nucleated cell counts. Repertoires were generated with immunoSEQ multiplex PCR, while TCRdb's copy carries only in-frame clones and drops some. For V, J and clone size, that table is used; D and trimming come from the DNA. The sample consists of 110,000 or so clones, around 83% of them appearing once. The CDR3 is 14 amino acids. Trimming removed 0 bases at V and 7 bases at J, with 12 bases between. Germline V gives CDR1 ENHRY, CDR2 SYGVKD. Material: peripheral blood. The chain links TRBV10-3 to TRBJ1-1; D gene uncertain. The sequence was obtained from a woman in her 70s with acute or convalescent COVID-19. The CDR3 region is CAISESPDRGEAFF. CDR3 in DNA: TGTGCCATCAGTGAGTCCCCTGACCGGGGTGAAGCTTTCTTT.